This T cell receptor beta chain was obtained from a study of cytomegalovirus exposure and HLA in healthy donors (dated by TCRdb to between 2016 and 2019). As for the study more broadly: An earlier analysis of approximately 590 of the donors reported approximately 300 Gb of sequence data and some 120 million unique TCR beta sequences from 150 million to 200 million T cells. A later genetic analysis used genome-wide SNP genotypes for about 65% of the 666 donors, treating that subset as a discovery cohort. Donor age, sex, ethnicity and CMV serostatus were compiled alongside the repertoire data. HLA typing included class I and class II loci at four-digit resolution. To study patterns of TCR occurrence, a later analysis re-analyzed previously published TCR beta repertoires from 650 to 750 donors and added high-resolution HLA genotyping. About 330 gigabases of sequencing data and around 80 million unique TCR sequences made up an early release that covered under 750 HLA-typed donors. Among 350 to 400 genotyped donors of the cohort, an average of about 240,000 unique TCR beta nucleotide sequences were sequenced per donor, roughly a sixth of them non-productive. Because of strong linkage in the cohort, roughly five DR-DQ haplotypes were treated as single units for association and clustering. High-throughput TCR immunosequencing, statistical association of individual TCRs with disease status, and machine learning were combined to predict cytomegalovirus infection status. The aim of the study was to test whether cataloging public T cell receptors could identify signatures of past pathogen exposure. An earlier analysis of some 600 of the donors applied high-throughput TCR beta sequencing to assess whether each TCR beta V gene segment acted as functional or pseudogenic. Typing coverage varied by locus: about 620-640 donors for A, B, C, DRB1 and DQB1; about 520 for DQA1; over 600 for DPA1; 450 to 480 for DPB1. Using immunosequencing, the study profiled T cell repertoires from fewer than 850 subjects and related those repertoires to cytomegalovirus serostatus. Among the approximately 400 genotyped donors, around 81% belonged to the genetic ancestry cluster associated with self-reported Caucasian donors. Rather than drawing on any new phenotypic data, the later analysis identified candidate immune exposures from TCR beta sequences and the way those sequences occurred across donors. All discovery cohort repertoires had been generated using a single sequencing platform. In addition to the first cohort of roughly 700 subjects, a separate validation cohort of some 120 different subjects was used.

The cohort consisted of 666 healthy bone marrow donors. All cohort members were sampled while nominally healthy, although unrecorded immune exposures were likely present. The donor tested CMV seropositive, placing the donor among the 289 seropositive members of the cohort. Each donor provided a peripheral blood sample, and peripheral blood mononuclear cells were used for TCR beta sequencing. The Qiagen DNeasy Blood Extraction Kit was used to extract genomic DNA from the blood cell samples. Results the study describes overall, beyond this receptor: A later genetic analysis associated a missense DCLRE1C variant with V-gene and J-gene trimming of TCR beta chains, and an independent cohort replicated the association. Assigning TCR associations to individual alleles was difficult when HLA alleles, especially DR and DQ, strongly co-occurred. The authors suggested that the approach could potentially be generalized to other disease states and immunological phenotypes. In vitro tests confirmed that a few of the cytomegalovirus-associated TCR beta chains recognize cytomegalovirus antigens. Because HLA typing was unavailable for some donors at each locus, only the typed subset was used in association tests. Compared with equally common non-associated chains, HLA-associated TCR beta chains in a later analysis were more clonally expanded and had lower generation probabilities. The 87-base-pair reads could not distinguish some IMGT-functional V segments, including TRBV6-2 and TRBV6-3, so those segments were excluded. The study listed 150 to 200 TCR beta chains as associated with cytomegalovirus. A further reported finding was that TCR beta sequences accurately predicted the HLA-A and HLA-B alleles for most subjects in the first cohort. A later analysis reported that several top co-occurrence clusters appeared linked to parvovirus B19, influenza, CMV and Epstein-Barr virus. Because counts were too low, seventeen rarely observed V segments, including chromosome 9 orphons, were excluded from the earlier analysis of under 650 of the donors. A later analysis found that most CMV-associated TCR beta chains appeared HLA-restricted, with HLA associations seemingly driven largely by CMV exposure. According to a later genetic analysis, donors in an Asian-associated ancestry cluster had fewer N-insertions in productive TCRs than the approximately 670-donor mean. Broadly in line with IMGT annotations, most TCR beta V segments showed up in productive rearrangements about 87% or about 30% of the time in an earlier analysis of approximately 600 of the donors. At a false discovery rate of 0.05, a later analysis linked around 17,000 TCR beta sequences to specific HLA alleles. The presence/absence analyses assumed that sequencing depth was roughly uniform across donors, and that assumption may not be true. The classifier was reported to diagnose cytomegalovirus status with high specificity and sensitivity in both the original cohort and the validation cohort. This cohort had only TCR beta chains sequenced, and the lack of alpha or paired-chain data limited which features could be detected. For the cohort, immune exposure information was limited to CMV serostatus. Linkage disequilibrium might explain the correlated functional status among segregating V segments, but an unknown experimental factor could not be ruled out. Across donors, most TCR sequences were observed very rarely, whereas some public TCRs were present in many individuals. In a later analysis, the rate of TCR association differed among HLA loci, with DRB1 alleles having the most associated TCRs and HLA-C alleles having the fewest. The sequencing pipeline was judged likely to have produced a cluster of highly shared sequence variants as a technical artifact.

CDR1 and CDR2 were assigned from the germline V gene (reference sequence) as LNHDA and SQIVND. Trimming takes 2 bases from V and 7 bases from J, and the germline ends sit 14 bases apart. The cysteine opens and the phenylalanine closes a CDR3 of 14 amino acids. Only CDR3 DNA remains: 42 bases, in frame from the first base. The method was the immunoSEQ multiplex PCR assay. For the multiplex PCR, a mixture combining 60 forward primers for TCR Vbeta segments and 13 reverse primers for TCR Jbeta segments was used. The CDR3 region of rearranged TCR beta genes was amplified from genomic DNA by a multiplex PCR assay. The Illumina HiSeq System was used to sequence the amplified TCR beta libraries as 87-base-pair reads. For the original study's pipeline: In a later analysis, tens of millions of unique TCR beta chains were counted across the 690 or so repertoires, and roughly 11 million of these chains were shared by at least two donors. To remove PCR and sequencing errors, raw reads were error-corrected and collapsed into unique sequences using a nearest-neighbor algorithm that merged closely related sequences. V, D and J gene segments were assigned by aligning CDR3 sequences to IMGT reference sequences. For a sequence to be retained, at least a six-nucleotide match to both a V gene segment and a J gene segment was required. A rearrangement counted as productive if the CDR3 had no stop codons and remained in frame with V and J, and every other rearrangement counted as non-productive. CDR3 was defined according to IMGT convention as the region running from the second conserved V-encoded cysteine to the conserved J-encoded phenylalanine. The earlier analysis of 500 to 750 of the donors excluded any sequence lacking an unambiguous match to a single V gene segment. An earlier analysis of fewer than 750 of the donors classified V segments as functional when productive rearrangements were above 56.7% and as segregating when the standard deviation between donors was above 5%. To diagnose cytomegalovirus status from the catalog of TCR beta chain sequences, a statistical classification framework was built. V and J gene assignment, in a later analysis, came from comparing TCR nucleotide sequences with IMGT/GENE-DB human TR gene sequences. The TCRdist pipeline was used in a later analysis to assign CDR3 sequences and most-parsimonious VDJ recombination scenarios. In a later analysis, each TCR beta chain was defined by its CDR3 amino acid sequence together with its V-gene family, and reads without a unique V-gene family were excluded. To address suspected cross-contamination and a sequencing artifact, a later analysis removed over 500 highly shared, low-generation-probability nucleotide sequences. A later analysis calculated a clonal expansion index for each public chain from normalized within-repertoire ranks of inferred template counts. A later analysis computed generation probabilities with a VDJ recombination model fitted to out-of-frame rearrangements, and checked the results against IGoR. A later analysis scored TCR-TCR, TCR-HLA and TCR-CMV co-occurrence with hypergeometric tests, applying a repertoire-size bias correction to TCR pairs. False discovery rates were estimated in a later analysis by permuting HLA or CMV assignments 20 times. In a later analysis, co-occurring TCRs were grouped using DBSCAN, and TCRdist sequence similarity was added for clustering within HLA-allele-positive subsets. Co-occurrence clustering excluded repertoires with fewer than 30,000 or more than 120,000 public chains, plus five with anomalous nucleotide sharing. TCRdb re-hosts the immuneACCESS table, in-frame sequences only. Its copies lack some clones; in the studies checked, an unresolved V gene accounts for under half of them, and the cause for the rest is not known. The V and J calls and clone size come from that table; D and trimming were worked out from the DNA. Here the sample has 180,000 or so clones; 70% to 90% occur a single time. Of the sample, about a tenth falls within the top ten clones.

Remarks on this clone: The specificity of this receptor is unknown. No base quality information exists; no much larger clone differs at one position.

This TCR was recovered from a man in his late teens or twenties in good health and CMV-seropositive. The chain is encoded by TRBV19 joined to TRBJ1-2; a confident D gene designation cannot be given. Sequencing was performed on PBMCs. The encoded CDR3 is CASSITPAWCGYTF. The DNA sequence is as follows: TGTGCCAGTAGTATAACCCCAGCGTGGTGTGGCTACACCTTC.